A selection of T cell receptor beta chains follows, all from one sample in a study of T cells in Graves' hyperthyroidism and ophthalmopathy. TCRdb fed the multiplex PCR reads into MiXCR, producing one record per CDR3 protein. This table holds about 540,000 distinct CDR3 sequences, just over 45% found once. Material: peripheral blood or thyroid tissue (not recorded which). The receptors were sampled from a woman aged 18-29 years with Graves' hyperthyroidism. CDR3s include the opening cysteine and the closing phenylalanine or tryptophan. Only part of the rows carry a size: once, few, many, or a class if the clone is expanded.

j_call v_call clone_size cdr3_aa
TRBJ2-7 TRBV2 - CAWNTGIFYEQYF
TRBJ1-1 TRBV7-2 - CAHRDGTGAEAFF
TRBJ1-5 TRBV7-2 - CASRSFGRQPRNQPQHF
TRBJ2-7 TRBV11-1 - CASSRAVPYEQYF
TRBJ1-1 TRBV2 - CASRGGQGYTEAFF
TRBJ1-2 TRBV20-1 few CSARTGETGYTF
TRBJ2-7 TRBV7-2 - CASSLVETSASHMHEQYF
TRBJ1-1 TRBV10-3 - CAISATGTQTF
TRBJ1-5 TRBV6-6 many CASSYVGGQPQHF
TRBJ1-6 TRBV25-1 - CASSVEGGINSPLHF
TRBJ1-3 TRBV10-3 many CAISESSWGNTIYF
TRBJ2-2 TRBV25-1 few CASRGTSGPNTGELFF
TRBJ2-5 TRBV2 few CAREGLAGVKKTQYF
TRBJ2-7 TRBV7-9 - CASSKQDEDYEQYF
TRBJ1-5 TRBV2 - CASSEALGTQHF
TRBJ1-5 TRBV6-5 - CASSYGPGSSNQPQHF
TRBJ1-1 TRBV14 - CASSQDRVTLEAFF
TRBJ1-2 TRBV10-3 few CASKLQGSGGYGYTF
TRBJ2-7 TRBV5-1 few CASSLGSNSYEQYF
TRBJ1-5 TRBV12-3/TRBV12-4 many CASSTKGTGHNQPQHF
TRBJ1-1 TRBV29-1 few CSVDGVGTEAFF
TRBJ2-3 TRBV7-6 - CATSQTSDSTDTQYF
TRBJ2-7 TRBV4-1 many CASSHGGNYEQYF
TRBJ1-1 TRBV24-1 - CATSEVRDTNTEAFF
TRBJ1-1 TRBV7-8 few CASAGTDMNTEAFF
TRBJ1-5 TRBV5-6 - CASSLEQRQGALFPQPQHF
TRBJ1-6 TRBV10-1 - CASSEGDRNNSPLHF
TRBJ1-4 TRBV7-9 few CASSSTGLNEKLFF
TRBJ1-2 TRBV5-1 - CASSFGDSSYGYTF
TRBJ1-2 TRBV29-1 - CSATKQGGKVYGYTF
TRBJ2-2 TRBV11-3 - CASRGESPGELFF
TRBJ1-2 TRBV25-1 - CASSLAGQGARGYTF
TRBJ2-7 TRBV5-6 - CASSLNYPSYEQYF
TRBJ1-1 TRBV9 - CASSTGGQNTEAFF
TRBJ2-5 TRBV6-2/TRBV6-3 once CATEAGETQYF
TRBJ1-2 TRBV2 - CASSPPPPGQQKDGYTF